These T cell receptor beta chains were read from a single sample in a study of cytomegalovirus exposure and HLA in healthy donors. Produced via immunoSEQ multiplex PCR; TCRdb's table is partial and in-frame only. The data show fewer than 150,000 clones, around 77% seen once. The sample comprised PBMCs. The receptors were sampled from a man over 45 in good health and CMV-seronegative. Both conserved end residues are part of each CDR3. Fields, in order: V gene, J gene, CDR3 protein.

v_gene: TRBV30
j_gene: TRBJ2-7
CDR3aa: CAWSRGPSYEQYF

v_gene: TRBV28
j_gene: TRBJ2-1
CDR3aa: CASSFSGRGEGQGFREQFF

v_gene: TRBV28
j_gene: TRBJ2-7
CDR3aa: CASRTGTSGRFYEQYF

v_gene: TRBV5-4
j_gene: TRBJ1-1
CDR3aa: CASSSGTVISFF

v_gene: TRBV2
j_gene: TRBJ2-1
CDR3aa: CASKGLAGIHEQFF

v_gene: TRBV5-1
j_gene: TRBJ2-3
CDR3aa: CASSFERADTQYF

v_gene: TRBV19
j_gene: TRBJ1-2
CDR3aa: CASSKDRNYGYTF

v_gene: TRBV29-1
j_gene: TRBJ2-1
CDR3aa: CSVGGLAGDVKYEQFF

v_gene: TRBV6-5
j_gene: TRBJ1-2
CDR3aa: CASSYSRTGGNYGYTF

v_gene: TRBV6-5
j_gene: TRBJ2-7
CDR3aa: CASSYHPGTGSYEQYF

v_gene: TRBV5-4
j_gene: TRBJ2-7
CDR3aa: CASSSSDSGLGVSEQYF

v_gene: TRBV5-6
j_gene: TRBJ1-2
CDR3aa: CASSFGGEGYGYTF

v_gene: TRBV10-3
j_gene: TRBJ2-3
CDR3aa: CAISESGRESTQYF

v_gene: TRBV2
j_gene: TRBJ2-1
CDR3aa: CASIPWEVRGNEQFF

v_gene: TRBV5-4
j_gene: TRBJ2-3
CDR3aa: CASSLGASTDTQYF

v_gene: TRBV5-6
j_gene: TRBJ2-1
CDR3aa: CASSSSPSSNEQFF

v_gene: TRBV7-6
j_gene: TRBJ2-3
CDR3aa: CASGGSGGRRDTQYF

v_gene: TRBV28
j_gene: TRBJ2-3
CDR3aa: CASRETSGASGTDTQYF

v_gene: TRBV7-6
j_gene: TRBJ2-7
CDR3aa: CASAGVFTGEQYF

v_gene: TRBV19
j_gene: TRBJ2-3
CDR3aa: CASSRDTLDADTQYF

v_gene: TRBV7-6
j_gene: TRBJ2-2
CDR3aa: CASTTGGAGNTGELFF

v_gene: TRBV28
j_gene: TRBJ1-2
CDR3aa: CASSFDRGYGYTF

v_gene: TRBV10-2
j_gene: TRBJ1-3
CDR3aa: CASRSTGGSGNTIYF

v_gene: TRBV11-2
j_gene: TRBJ2-2
CDR3aa: CASSRWGATNTGELFF

v_gene: TRBV5-1
j_gene: TRBJ2-7
CDR3aa: CASSFTGIYEQYF

v_gene: TRBV5-4
j_gene: TRBJ1-2
CDR3aa: CASSPDLGAQGYTF

v_gene: TRBV4-3
j_gene: TRBJ1-4
CDR3aa: CASSQDNGILNEKLFF

v_gene: TRBV14
j_gene: TRBJ2-1
CDR3aa: CASSQPLAVSYNEQFF

v_gene: TRBV18
j_gene: TRBJ1-3
CDR3aa: CASSPGQGARGNTIYF

v_gene: TRBV2
j_gene: TRBJ2-7
CDR3aa: CATRTATSYEQYF

v_gene: TRBV6-5
j_gene: TRBJ2-5
CDR3aa: CASSNPGTQETQYF

v_gene: TRBV25-1
j_gene: TRBJ1-2
CDR3aa: CASTGGGFGYTF

v_gene: TRBV25-1
j_gene: TRBJ2-7
CDR3aa: CASSESEDRARYF

v_gene: TRBV7-9
j_gene: TRBJ1-2
CDR3aa: CASSRRDRGHGYTF

v_gene: TRBV5-1
j_gene: TRBJ2-5
CDR3aa: CASSPMAGLAETQYF

v_gene: TRBV2
j_gene: TRBJ1-1
CDR3aa: CAGGTGNTEAFF

v_gene: TRBV5-1
j_gene: TRBJ1-1
CDR3aa: CASSLGNMNTEAFF

v_gene: TRBV19
j_gene: TRBJ1-4
CDR3aa: CASSTQGGGEKLFF

v_gene: TRBV14
j_gene: TRBJ1-2
CDR3aa: CASSQFPGGIYGYTF

v_gene: TRBV18
j_gene: TRBJ1-1
CDR3aa: CASSRSRNGQIGTEAFF

v_gene: TRBV29-1
j_gene: TRBJ1-2
CDR3aa: CSALPQRAASDVGYGYTF

v_gene: TRBV28
j_gene: TRBJ2-2
CDR3aa: CASSLWGSGTGELFF

v_gene: TRBV5-4
j_gene: TRBJ1-1
CDR3aa: CASSPGGNTEAFF

v_gene: TRBV5-1
j_gene: TRBJ2-3
CDR3aa: CASSLGGGTDTQYF

v_gene: TRBV4-1
j_gene: TRBJ1-4
CDR3aa: CASSQGAGSGYGKLFF

v_gene: TRBV6-4
j_gene: TRBJ1-2
CDR3aa: CASSDRTGRVYTF

v_gene: TRBV2
j_gene: TRBJ2-5
CDR3aa: CASTKDRRATQETQYF